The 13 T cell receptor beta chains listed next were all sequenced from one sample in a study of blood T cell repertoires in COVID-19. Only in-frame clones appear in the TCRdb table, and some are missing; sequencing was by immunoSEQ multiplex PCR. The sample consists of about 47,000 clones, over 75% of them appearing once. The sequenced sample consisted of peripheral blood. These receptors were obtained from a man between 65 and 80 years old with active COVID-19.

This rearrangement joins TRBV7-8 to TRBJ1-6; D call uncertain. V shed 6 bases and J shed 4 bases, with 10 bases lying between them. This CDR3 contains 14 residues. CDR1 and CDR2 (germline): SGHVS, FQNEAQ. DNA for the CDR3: TGTGCCAGCAGGCCCCCCGGGTATAATTCACCCCTCCACTTT. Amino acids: CASRPPGYNSPLHF.

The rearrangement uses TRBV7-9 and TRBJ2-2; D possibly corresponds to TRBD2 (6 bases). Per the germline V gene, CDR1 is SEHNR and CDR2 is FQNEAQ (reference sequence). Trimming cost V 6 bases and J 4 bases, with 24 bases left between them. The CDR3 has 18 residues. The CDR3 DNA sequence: TGTGCCAGCAGTACGAACCGGGAAGGGCGGAGGGGCACCGGGGAGCTGTTTTTT. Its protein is CASSTNREGRRGTGELFF. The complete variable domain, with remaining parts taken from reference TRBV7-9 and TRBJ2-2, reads DTGVSQNPRHKITKRGQNVTFRCDPISEHNRLYWYRQTLGQGPEFLTYFQNEAQLEKSRLLSDRFSAERPKGSFSTLEIQRTEQGDSAMYLCASSTNREGRRGTGELFFGEGSRLTVL.

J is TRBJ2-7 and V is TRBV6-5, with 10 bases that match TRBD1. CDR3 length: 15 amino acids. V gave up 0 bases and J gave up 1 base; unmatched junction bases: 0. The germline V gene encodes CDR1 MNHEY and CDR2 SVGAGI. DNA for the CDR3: TGTGCCAGCAGTTACTCGGGACAGGGGTCCTACGAGCAGTACTTC. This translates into CASSYSGQGSYEQYF.

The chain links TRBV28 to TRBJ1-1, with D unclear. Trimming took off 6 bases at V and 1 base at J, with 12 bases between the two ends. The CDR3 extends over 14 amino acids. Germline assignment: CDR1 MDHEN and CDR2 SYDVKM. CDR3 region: CASSLTTGNTEAFF. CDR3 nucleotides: TGTGCCAGCAGCCTTACGACGGGGAACACTGAAGCTTTCTTT. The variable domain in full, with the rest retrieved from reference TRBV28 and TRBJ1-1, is DVKVTQSSRYLVKRTGEKVFLECVQDMDHENMFWYRQDPGLGLRLIYFSYDVKMKEKGDIPEGYSVSREKKERFSLILESASTNQTSMYLCASSLTTGNTEAFFGQGTRLTVV.

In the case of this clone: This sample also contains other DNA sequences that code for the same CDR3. CDR3 nucleotide sequence: TGTGCCAGCAGTCCGGGTGGGTCCTATGGCTACACCTTC. It codes for CASSPGGSYGYTF. This chain connects TRBV6-5 to TRBJ1-2; no definite D call. The CDR3 consists of 13 residues. V dropped 5 bases and J dropped 4 bases, with 11 bases sitting between them. CDR1 is MNHEY and CDR2 is SVGAGI in the germline V gene.

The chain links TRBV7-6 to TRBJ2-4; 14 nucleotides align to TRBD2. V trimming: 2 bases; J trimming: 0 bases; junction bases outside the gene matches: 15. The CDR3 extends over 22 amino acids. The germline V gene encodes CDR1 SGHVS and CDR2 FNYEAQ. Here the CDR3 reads CASSLIWRLAGGRELAKNIQYF. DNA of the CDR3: TGTGCCAGCAGCTTAATTTGGCGACTAGCGGGGGGGCGGGAACTAGCCAAAAACATTCAGTACTTC.

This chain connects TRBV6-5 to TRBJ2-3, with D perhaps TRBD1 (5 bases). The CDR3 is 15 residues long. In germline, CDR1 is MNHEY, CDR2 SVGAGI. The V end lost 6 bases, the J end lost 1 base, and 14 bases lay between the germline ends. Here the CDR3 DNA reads TGTGCCAGCAGCCAACCTGGGGCGGGCACAGATACGCAGTATTTT. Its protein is CASSQPGAGTDTQYF.

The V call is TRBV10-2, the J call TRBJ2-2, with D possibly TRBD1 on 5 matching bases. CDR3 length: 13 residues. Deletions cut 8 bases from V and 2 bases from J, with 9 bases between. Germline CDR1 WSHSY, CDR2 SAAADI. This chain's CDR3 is CASFDSNTGELFF. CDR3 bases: TGCGCCAGCTTCGACAGTAACACCGGGGAGCTGTTTTTT.

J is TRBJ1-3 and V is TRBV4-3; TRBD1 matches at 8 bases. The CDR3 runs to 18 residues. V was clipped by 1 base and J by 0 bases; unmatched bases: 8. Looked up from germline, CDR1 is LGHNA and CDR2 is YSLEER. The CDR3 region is CASSQGGQGSRSGNTIYF. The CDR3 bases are TGCGCCAGCAGCCAAGGCGGACAGGGATCCCGCTCTGGAAACACCATATATTTT.

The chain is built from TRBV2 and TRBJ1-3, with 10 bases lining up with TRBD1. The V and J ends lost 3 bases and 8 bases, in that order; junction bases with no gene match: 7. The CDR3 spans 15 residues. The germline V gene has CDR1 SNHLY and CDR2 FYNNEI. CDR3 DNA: TGTGCCAGCAGTGAGACAGGGGGCAGGGGTCACACCATATATTTT. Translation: CASSETGGRGHTIYF.

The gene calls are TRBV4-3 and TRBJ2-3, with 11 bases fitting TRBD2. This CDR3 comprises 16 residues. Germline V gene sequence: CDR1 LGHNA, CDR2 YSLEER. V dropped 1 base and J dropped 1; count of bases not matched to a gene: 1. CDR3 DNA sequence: TGCGCCAGCAGCCAAGGGGGACTAGCGGGCACAGATACGCAGTATTTT. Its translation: CASSQGGLAGTDTQYF.

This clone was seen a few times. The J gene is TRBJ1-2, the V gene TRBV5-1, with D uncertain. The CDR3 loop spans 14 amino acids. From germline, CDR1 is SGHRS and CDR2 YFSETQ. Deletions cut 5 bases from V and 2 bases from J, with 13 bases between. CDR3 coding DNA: TGCGCCAGCAGTGTATCCGAGGTAAACTATGGCTACACCTTC. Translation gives CASSVSEVNYGYTF.

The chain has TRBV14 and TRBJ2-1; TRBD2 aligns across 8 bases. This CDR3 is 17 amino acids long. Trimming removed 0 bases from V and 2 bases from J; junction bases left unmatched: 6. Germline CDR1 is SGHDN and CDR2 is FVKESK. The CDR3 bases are TGTGCCAGCAGCCAAGATATTGGACTAGCAGCCTACAATGAGCAGTTCTTC. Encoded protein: CASSQDIGLAAYNEQFF.